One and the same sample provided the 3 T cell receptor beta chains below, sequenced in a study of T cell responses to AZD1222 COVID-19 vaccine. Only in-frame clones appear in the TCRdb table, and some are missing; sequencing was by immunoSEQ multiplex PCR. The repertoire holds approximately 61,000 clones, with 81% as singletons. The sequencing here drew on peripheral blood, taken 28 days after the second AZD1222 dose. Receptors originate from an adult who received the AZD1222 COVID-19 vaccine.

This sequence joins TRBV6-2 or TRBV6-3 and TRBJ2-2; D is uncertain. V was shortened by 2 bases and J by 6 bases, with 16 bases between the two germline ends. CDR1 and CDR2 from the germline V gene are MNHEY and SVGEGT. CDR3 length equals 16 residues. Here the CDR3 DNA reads TGTGCCAGCAGTTACCCCGCTATACTTGGGGCCGGGGAGCTGTTTTTT. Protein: CASSYPAILGAGELFF.

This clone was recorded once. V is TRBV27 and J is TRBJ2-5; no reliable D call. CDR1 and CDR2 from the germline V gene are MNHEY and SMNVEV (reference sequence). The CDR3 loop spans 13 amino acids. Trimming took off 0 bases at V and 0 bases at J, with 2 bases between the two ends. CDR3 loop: CASSLSYQETQYF. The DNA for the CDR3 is TGTGCCAGCAGTTTATCGTACCAAGAGACCCAGTACTTC.

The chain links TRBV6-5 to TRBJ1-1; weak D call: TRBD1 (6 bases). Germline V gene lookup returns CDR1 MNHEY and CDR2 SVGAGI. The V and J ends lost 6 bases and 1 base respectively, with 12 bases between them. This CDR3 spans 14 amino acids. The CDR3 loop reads CASRTGQSNTEAFF. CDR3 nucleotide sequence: TGTGCCAGCAGGACGGGACAATCGAACACTGAAGCTTTCTTT.